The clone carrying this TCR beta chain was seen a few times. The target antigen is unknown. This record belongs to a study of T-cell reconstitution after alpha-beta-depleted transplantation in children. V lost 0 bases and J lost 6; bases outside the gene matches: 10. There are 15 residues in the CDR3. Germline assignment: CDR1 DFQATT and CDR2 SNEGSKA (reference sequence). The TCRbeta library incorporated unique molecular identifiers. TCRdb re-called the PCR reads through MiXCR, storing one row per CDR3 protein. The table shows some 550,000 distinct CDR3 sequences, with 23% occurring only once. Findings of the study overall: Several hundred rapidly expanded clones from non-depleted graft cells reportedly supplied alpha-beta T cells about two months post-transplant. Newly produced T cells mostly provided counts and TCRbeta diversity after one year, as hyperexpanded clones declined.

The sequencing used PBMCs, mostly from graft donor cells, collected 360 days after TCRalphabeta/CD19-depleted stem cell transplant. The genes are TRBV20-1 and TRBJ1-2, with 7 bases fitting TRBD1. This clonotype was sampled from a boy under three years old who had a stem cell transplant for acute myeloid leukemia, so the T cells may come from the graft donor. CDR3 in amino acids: CSARDGSHRGDGYTF. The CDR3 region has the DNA TGCAGTGCTAGAGATGGTTCCCACAGGGGCGATGGCTACACCTTC.